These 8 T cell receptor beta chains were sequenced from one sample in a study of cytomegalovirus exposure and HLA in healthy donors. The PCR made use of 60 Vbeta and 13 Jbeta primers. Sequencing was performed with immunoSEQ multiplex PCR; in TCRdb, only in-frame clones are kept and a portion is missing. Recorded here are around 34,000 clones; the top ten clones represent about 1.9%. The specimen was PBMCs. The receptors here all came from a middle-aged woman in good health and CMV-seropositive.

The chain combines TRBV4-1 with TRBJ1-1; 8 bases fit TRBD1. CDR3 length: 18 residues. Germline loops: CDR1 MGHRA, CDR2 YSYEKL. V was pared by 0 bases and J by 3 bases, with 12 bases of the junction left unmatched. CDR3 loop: CASSQDRGQGGLYTEAFF. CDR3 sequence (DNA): TGCGCCAGCAGCCAAGACCGAGGACAGGGCGGGTTGTACACTGAAGCTTTCTTT.

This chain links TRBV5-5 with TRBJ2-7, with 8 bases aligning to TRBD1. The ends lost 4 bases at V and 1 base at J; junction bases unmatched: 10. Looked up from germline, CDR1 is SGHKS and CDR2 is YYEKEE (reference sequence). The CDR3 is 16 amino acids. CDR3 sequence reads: CASSGYPTGASYEQYF. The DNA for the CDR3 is TGTGCCAGCAGCGGCTACCCGACAGGGGCATCCTACGAGCAGTACTTC. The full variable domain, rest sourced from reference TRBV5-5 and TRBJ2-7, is DAGVTQSPTHLIKTRGQQVTLRCSPISGHKSVSWYQQVLGQGPQFIFQYYEKEERGRGNFPDRFSARQFPNYSSELNVNALLLGDSALYLCASSGYPTGASYEQYFGPGTRLTVT.

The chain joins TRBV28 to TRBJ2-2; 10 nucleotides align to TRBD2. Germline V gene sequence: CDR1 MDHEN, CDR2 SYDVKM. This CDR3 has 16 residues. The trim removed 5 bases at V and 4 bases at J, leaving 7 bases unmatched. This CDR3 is CASSSSGRRGTGELFF. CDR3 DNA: TGTGCCAGCAGTAGTAGCGGGAGGAGGGGCACCGGGGAGCTGTTTTTT.

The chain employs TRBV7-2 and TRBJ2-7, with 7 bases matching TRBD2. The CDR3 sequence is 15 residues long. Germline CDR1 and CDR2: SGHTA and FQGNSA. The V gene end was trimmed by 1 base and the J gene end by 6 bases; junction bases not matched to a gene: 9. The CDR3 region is CASSLDRTRRGEQYF. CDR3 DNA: TGTGCCAGCAGCTTAGATAGGACTAGAAGAGGCGAGCAGTACTTC.

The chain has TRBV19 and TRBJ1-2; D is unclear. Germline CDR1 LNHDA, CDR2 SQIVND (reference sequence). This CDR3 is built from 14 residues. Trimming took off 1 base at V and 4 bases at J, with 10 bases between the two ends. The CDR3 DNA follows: TGTGCCAGTAGTATAGTGGCAGGCTCCTATGGCTACACCTTC. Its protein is CASSIVAGSYGYTF. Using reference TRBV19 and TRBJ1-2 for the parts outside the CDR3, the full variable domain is DGGITQSPKYLFRKEGQNVTLSCEQNLNHDAMYWYRQDPGQGLRLIYYSQIVNDFQKGDIAEGYSVSREKKESFPLTVTSAQKNPTAFYLCASSIVAGSYGYTFGSGTRLTVV.

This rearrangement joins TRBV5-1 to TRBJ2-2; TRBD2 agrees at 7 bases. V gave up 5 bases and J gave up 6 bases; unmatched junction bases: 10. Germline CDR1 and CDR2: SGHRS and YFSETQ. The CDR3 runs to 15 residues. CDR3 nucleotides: TGCGCCAGCAGTTGGTCGGGGGGAACAGCCGGGGAGCTGTTTTTT. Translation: CASSWSGGTAGELFF.

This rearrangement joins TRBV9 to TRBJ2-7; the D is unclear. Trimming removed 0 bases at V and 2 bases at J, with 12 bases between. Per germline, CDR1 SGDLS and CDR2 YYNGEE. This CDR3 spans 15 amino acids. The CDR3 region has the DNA TGTGCCAGCAGCGTAGGAAGTCAGAGCGCCTACGAGCAGTACTTC. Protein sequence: CASSVGSQSAYEQYF.

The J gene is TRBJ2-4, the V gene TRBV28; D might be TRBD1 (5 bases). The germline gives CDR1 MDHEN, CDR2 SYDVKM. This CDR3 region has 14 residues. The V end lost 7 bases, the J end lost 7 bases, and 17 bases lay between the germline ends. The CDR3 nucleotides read TGTGCCAGCACTCAGGGATTGGGTCGGAACATTCAGTACTTC. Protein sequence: CASTQGLGRNIQYF.